Presented here are 5 T cell receptor beta chains from one specimen sequenced in a study of shared clonotypes between healthy human individuals. Profiling relied on immunoSEQ multiplex PCR, and the TCRdb table lists in-frame clones only, not all of them. The sample lists around 200,000 clones; 66% were seen once. The sample comprised memory CD4+ T cells sorted from blood. Subset of the sample: CD45RA-negative fraction. Receptors were obtained from a man aged 25 to 40 in good health.

This chain uses TRBV2 with TRBJ2-5; D unclear. Germline V lookup: CDR1 SNHLY, CDR2 FYNNEI. The CDR3 runs to 15 residues. Trimming shortened V by 4 bases and J by 2 bases, and 14 bases separated the two germline ends. For the CDR3, the DNA is TGTGCCAGCAGTGGAAGAATTCTAGTACAAGAGACCCAGTACTTC. Protein product: CASSGRILVQETQYF.

The chain couples TRBV7-2 to TRBJ1-1; D call uncertain. CDR1 is SGHTA, CDR2 FQGNSA, per germline. The CDR3 loop spans 13 amino acids. The V end lost 6 bases, the J end lost 0 bases, and 8 bases lay between the germline ends. CDR3 in DNA: TGTGCCAGCAGGTCCGGGGTGAACACTGAAGCTTTCTTT. Its protein is CASRSGVNTEAFF. The variable domain in full, completed from reference TRBV7-2 and TRBJ1-1, reads GAGVSQSPSNKVTEKGKDVELRCDPISGHTALYWYRQSLGQGLEFLIYFQGNSAPDKSGLPSDRFSAERTGGSVSTLTIQRTQQEDSAVYLCASRSGVNTEAFFGQGTRLTVV.

This sequence joins TRBV7-3 and TRBJ2-7; 8 nucleotides line up with TRBD2. This CDR3 is built from 14 residues. V was pared by 6 bases and J by 2 bases, with 6 bases of the junction left unmatched. Germline CDR1 and CDR2: SGHTA and FQGTGA. The CDR3 DNA is TGTGCCAGCAGTCGCGCGGGAGGTCCCTACGAGCAGTACTTC. Translating gives CASSRAGGPYEQYF.

The rearrangement links TRBV29-1 to TRBJ1-5; tentatively, D is TRBD1 (5 bases). The CDR3 length is 12 residues. V was clipped by 6 bases and J by 3 bases, with 9 bases between them. Germline-derived CDR1 and CDR2 are SQVTM and ANQGSEA. CDR3 nucleotides: TGCAGCGTCGGGGCGCTCAATCAGCCCCAGCATTTT. Translation gives CSVGALNQPQHF.

The chain recombines TRBV29-1 with TRBJ1-2; 9 bases agree with TRBD1. Germline V gene lookup returns CDR1 SQVTM and CDR2 ANQGSEA. V lost 3 bases, J lost 4 bases, and 3 bases stayed unmatched. This CDR3 contains 13 residues. CDR3 residues: CSVEGQGGYGYTF. CDR3 coding DNA: TGCAGCGTTGAGGGACAGGGTGGCTATGGCTACACCTTC.